This TCR beta chain stems from a study of blood T cells in healthy people across ages. To note about this clonotype: A much larger clone lies a single base off, so this may be a read error.

Next came a second PCR, run for about 6 to 11 cycles, which used a sample-barcoded 5' primer along with a J-beta primer mix. The template-switch adaptor was a 5' adaptor with 12 random nucleotides. It tagged each cDNA molecule. TCRdb reprocessed the 5' RACE reads via MiXCR and lists one record per CDR3 protein. Of 800,000 to 950,000 distinct CDR3 sequences in the sample, under 35% are singletons; the top ten hold roughly 10%. The CDR3 sequence is 13 residues long. This sample was also put to use in a study of T cells of mothers and their children.

The chain combines TRBV12-3 or TRBV12-4 with TRBJ2-5; 7 positions agree with TRBD1. TRBJ2-7 matches the DNA end more closely, so the J call is doubtful. The sample was blood. The TCR was taken from a woman aged 40 to 49 in good health. CDR3 coding DNA: TGTGCCAGCAGTTCACAGGGGTGGTACGAGCAGTACTTC. It yields the protein CASSSQGWYEQYF.